This T cell receptor beta chain was observed in a study of blood T cell repertoires in COVID-19. The overall study: Acute-phase and convalescent COVID-19 samples originated in the United States, Italy and Spain. Nucleic acid was either cDNA or gDNA, and it came from T cells, B-cell-depleted T cells, or PBMCs.

This clone was seen a handful of times. Original data processing: Using reference gene primer amplification, nucleated cell counts were estimated. Clones were sequenced by immunoSEQ multiplex PCR, and TCRdb holds only the in-frame ones, with some missing. V, J and clone size are taken as reported in that table, and D and trimming were inferred from the DNA itself. The sample holds around 110,000 clones, 70% to 85% seen once. Deletions cut 4 bases from V and 1 base from J, with 11 bases between. CDR1 is SGHAT, CDR2 FQNNGV, per germline. CDR3 length equals 14 residues. The chain uses TRBV11-2 and TRBJ2-7; D might be TRBD2 (6 bases). Sequencing was performed on peripheral blood. This TCR came from a man in his 70s with active or convalescent COVID-19. The CDR3 sequence is CASSWGSGSYEQYF. CDR3 DNA: TGTGCCAGCAGCTGGGGTAGCGGTTCCTACGAGCAGTACTTC.